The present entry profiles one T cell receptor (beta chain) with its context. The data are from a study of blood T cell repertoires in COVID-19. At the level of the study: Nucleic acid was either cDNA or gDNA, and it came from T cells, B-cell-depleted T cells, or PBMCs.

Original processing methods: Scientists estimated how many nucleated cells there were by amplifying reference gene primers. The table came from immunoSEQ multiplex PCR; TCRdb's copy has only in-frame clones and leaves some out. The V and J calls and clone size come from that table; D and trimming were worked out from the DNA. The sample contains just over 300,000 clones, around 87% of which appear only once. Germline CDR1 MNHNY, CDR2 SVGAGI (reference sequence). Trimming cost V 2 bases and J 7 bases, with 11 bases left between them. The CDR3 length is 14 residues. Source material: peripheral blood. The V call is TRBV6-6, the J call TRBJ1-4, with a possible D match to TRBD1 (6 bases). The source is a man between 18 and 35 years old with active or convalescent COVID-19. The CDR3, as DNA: TGTGCCAGCAGTTACAGGGGGAGTATTGAAAAACTGTTTTTT. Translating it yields CASSYRGSIEKLFF.